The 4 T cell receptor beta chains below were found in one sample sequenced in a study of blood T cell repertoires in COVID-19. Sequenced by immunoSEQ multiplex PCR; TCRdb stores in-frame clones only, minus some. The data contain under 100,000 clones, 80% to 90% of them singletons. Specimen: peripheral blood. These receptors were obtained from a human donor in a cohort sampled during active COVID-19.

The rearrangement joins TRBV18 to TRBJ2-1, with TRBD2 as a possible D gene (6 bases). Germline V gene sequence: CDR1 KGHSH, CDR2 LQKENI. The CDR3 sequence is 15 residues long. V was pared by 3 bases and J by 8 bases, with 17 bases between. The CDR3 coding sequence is TGTGCCAGCTCACCGAGTATCGGGAGAAGCGATGAGCAGTTCTTC. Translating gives CASSPSIGRSDEQFF. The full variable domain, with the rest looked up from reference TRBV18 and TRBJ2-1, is NAGVMQNPRHLVRRRGQEARLRCSPMKGHSHVYWYRQLPEEGLKFMVYLQKENIIDESGMPKERFSAEFPKEGPSILRIQQVVRGDSAAYFCASSPSIGRSDEQFFGPGTRLTVL.

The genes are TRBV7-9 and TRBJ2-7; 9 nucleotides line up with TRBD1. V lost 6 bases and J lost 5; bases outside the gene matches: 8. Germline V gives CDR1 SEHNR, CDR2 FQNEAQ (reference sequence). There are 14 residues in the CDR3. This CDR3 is CASSPGQGSNEQYF. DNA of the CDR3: TGTGCCAGCAGTCCAGGACAGGGGAGTAACGAGCAGTACTTC.

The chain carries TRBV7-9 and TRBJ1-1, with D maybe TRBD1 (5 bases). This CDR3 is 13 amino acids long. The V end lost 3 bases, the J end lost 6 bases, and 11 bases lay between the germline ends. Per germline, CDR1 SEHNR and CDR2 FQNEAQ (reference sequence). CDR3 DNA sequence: TGTGCCAGCAGCTTGGGGACTCAGGCTGAAGCTTTCTTT. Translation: CASSLGTQAEAFF.

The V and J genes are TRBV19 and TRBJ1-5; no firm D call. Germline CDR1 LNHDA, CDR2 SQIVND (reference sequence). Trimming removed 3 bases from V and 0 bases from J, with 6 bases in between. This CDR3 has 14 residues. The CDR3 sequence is CASSISVSNQPQHF. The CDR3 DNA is TGTGCCAGTAGTATCTCAGTTAGCAATCAGCCCCAGCATTTT.